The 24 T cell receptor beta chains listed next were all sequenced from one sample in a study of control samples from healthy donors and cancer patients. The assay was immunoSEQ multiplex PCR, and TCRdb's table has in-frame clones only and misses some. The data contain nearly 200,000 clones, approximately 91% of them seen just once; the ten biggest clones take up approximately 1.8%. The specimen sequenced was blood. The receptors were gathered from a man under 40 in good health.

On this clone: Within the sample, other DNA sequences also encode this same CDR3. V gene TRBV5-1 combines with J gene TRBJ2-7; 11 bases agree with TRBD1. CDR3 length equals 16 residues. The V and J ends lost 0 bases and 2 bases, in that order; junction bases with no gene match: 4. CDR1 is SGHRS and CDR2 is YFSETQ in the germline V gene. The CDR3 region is CASSLDGTGGPYEQYF. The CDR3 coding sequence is TGCGCCAGCAGCTTGGACGGGACAGGGGGACCCTACGAGCAGTACTTC.

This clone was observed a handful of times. The DNA of the CDR3 is TGTGCTAGTGGTTCACAGGGGGCTAGCACAGATACGCAGTATTTT. Encoded protein: CASGSQGASTDTQYF. The chain couples TRBV12-5 to TRBJ2-3; 9 bases agree with TRBD1. The CDR3 runs to 15 residues. Trimming took 4 bases from V and 0 from J; bases not matched to a gene: 2. CDR1 and CDR2 from the germline V gene are LGHNT and FRNRAP.

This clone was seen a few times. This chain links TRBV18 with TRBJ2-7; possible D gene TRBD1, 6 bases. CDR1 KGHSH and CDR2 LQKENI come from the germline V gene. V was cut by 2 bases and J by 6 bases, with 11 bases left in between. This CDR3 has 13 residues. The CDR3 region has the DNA TGTGCCAGCTCACCAGGGGCAGGGGCCGAGCAGTACTTC. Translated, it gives CASSPGAGAEQYF.

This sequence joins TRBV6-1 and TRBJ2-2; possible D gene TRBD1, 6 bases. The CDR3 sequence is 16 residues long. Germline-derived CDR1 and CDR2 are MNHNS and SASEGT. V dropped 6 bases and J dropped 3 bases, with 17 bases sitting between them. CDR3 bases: TGTGCCAGCAGAGAACAGGGTAGCCTGGACACCGGGGAGCTGTTTTTT. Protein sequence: CASREQGSLDTGELFF.

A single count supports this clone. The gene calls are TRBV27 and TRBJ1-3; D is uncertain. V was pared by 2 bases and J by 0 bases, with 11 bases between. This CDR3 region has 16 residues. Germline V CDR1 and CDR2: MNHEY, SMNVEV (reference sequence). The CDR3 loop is CASSLIGPGSGNTIYF. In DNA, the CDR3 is TGTGCCAGCAGTTTAATCGGCCCCGGCTCTGGAAACACCATATATTTT.

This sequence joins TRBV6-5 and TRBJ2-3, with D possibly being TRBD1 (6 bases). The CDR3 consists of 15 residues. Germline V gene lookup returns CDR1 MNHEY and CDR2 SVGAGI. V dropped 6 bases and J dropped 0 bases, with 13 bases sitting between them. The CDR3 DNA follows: TGTGCCAGCAGACAACCTACAGGGAGCACAGATACGCAGTATTTT. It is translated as CASRQPTGSTDTQYF.

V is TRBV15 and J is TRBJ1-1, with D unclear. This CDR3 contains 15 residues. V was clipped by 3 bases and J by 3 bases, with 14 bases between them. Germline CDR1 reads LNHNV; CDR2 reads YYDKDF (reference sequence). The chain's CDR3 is CATSSSAHEDTEAFF. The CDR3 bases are TGTGCCACCAGCAGCTCGGCCCATGAGGACACTGAAGCTTTCTTT. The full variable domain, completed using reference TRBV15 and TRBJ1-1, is DAMVIQNPRYQVTQFGKPVTLSCSQTLNHNVMYWYQQKSSQAPKLLFHYYDKDFNNEADTPDNFQSRRPNTSFCFLDIRSPGLGDTAMYLCATSSSAHEDTEAFFGQGTRLTVV.

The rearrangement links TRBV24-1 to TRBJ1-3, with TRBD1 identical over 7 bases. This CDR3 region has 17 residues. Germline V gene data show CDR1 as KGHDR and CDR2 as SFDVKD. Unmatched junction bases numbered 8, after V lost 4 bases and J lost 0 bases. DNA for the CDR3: TGTGCCACCAGTGACACCGGGACAGACAGCTCTGGAAACACCATATATTTT. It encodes CATSDTGTDSSGNTIYF.

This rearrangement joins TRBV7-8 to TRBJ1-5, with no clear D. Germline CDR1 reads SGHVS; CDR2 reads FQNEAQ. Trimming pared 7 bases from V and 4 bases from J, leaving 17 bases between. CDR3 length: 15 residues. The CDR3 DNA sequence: TGTGCCAGCACGTCGTCCCAGGCGAGAAATCAGCCCCAGCATTTT. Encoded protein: CASTSSQARNQPQHF.

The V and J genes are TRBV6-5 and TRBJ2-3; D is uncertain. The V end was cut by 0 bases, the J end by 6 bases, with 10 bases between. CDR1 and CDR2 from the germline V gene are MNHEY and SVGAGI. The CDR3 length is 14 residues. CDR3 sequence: CASSYSITYDTQYF. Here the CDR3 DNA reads TGTGCCAGCAGTTACTCAATTACGTACGATACGCAGTATTTT.

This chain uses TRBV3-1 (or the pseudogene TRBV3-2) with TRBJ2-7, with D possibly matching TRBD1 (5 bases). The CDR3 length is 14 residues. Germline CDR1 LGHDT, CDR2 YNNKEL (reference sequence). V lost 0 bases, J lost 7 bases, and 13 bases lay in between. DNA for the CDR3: TGTGCCAGCAGCCAAGAGTTAAGGGGCAGTGAGCAGTACTTC. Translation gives CASSQELRGSEQYF.

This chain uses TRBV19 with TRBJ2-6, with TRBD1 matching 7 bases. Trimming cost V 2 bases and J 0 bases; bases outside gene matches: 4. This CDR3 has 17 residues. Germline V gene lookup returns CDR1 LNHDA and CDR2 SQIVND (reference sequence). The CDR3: CASSITGASSGANVLTF. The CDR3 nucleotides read TGTGCCAGTAGTATAACAGGGGCCAGCTCTGGGGCCAACGTCCTGACTTTC.

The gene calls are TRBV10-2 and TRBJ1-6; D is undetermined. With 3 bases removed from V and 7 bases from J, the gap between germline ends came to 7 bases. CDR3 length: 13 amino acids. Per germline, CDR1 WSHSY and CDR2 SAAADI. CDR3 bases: TGCGCCAGCAGTGATGGCCTCAATTCACCCCTCCACTTT. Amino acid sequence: CASSDGLNSPLHF.

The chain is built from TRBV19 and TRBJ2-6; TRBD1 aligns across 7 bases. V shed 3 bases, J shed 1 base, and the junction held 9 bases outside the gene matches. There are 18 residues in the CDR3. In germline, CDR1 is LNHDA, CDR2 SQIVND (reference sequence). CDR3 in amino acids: CASSIRRAGGSGANVLTF. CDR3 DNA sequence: TGTGCCAGTAGTATTCGCCGGGCAGGGGGATCTGGGGCCAACGTCCTGACTTTC.

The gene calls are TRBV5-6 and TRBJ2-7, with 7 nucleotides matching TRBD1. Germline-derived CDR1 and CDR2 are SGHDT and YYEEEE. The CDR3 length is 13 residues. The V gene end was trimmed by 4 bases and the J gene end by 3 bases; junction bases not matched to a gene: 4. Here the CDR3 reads CASSPTGLYEQYF. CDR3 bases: TGTGCCAGCAGCCCGACAGGGCTCTACGAGCAGTACTTC.

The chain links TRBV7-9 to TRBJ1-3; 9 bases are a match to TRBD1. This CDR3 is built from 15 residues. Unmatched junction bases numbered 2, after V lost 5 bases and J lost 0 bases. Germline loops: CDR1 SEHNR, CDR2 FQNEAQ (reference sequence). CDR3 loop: CASSKQGASGNTIYF. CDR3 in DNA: TGTGCCAGCAGCAAACAGGGGGCCTCTGGAAACACCATATATTTT.

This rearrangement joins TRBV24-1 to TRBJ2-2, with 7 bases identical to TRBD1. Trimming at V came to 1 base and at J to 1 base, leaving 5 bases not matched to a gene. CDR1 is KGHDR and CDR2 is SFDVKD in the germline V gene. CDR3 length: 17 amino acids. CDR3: CATSDFRTGENTGELFF. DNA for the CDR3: TGTGCCACCAGTGATTTCCGGACAGGAGAGAACACCGGGGAGCTGTTTTTT.

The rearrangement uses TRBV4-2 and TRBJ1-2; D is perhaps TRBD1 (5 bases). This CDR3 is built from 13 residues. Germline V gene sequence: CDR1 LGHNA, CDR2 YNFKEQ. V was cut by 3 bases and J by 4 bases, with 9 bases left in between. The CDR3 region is CASSQEGLYGYTF. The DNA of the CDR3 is TGTGCCAGCAGCCAGGAGGGACTCTATGGCTACACCTTC.

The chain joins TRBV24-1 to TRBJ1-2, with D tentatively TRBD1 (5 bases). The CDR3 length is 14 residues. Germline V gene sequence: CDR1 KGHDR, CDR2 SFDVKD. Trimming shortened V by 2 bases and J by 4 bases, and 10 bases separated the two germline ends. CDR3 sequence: CATSDSWGGYGYTF. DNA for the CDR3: TGTGCCACCAGTGATTCTTGGGGGGGCTATGGCTACACCTTC.

The CDR3 region has the DNA TGTGCCAGCACTTTCCGTCGGGGAAACACCATATATTTT. It codes for CASTFRRGNTIYF. The genes are TRBV12-3 or TRBV12-4 and TRBJ1-3; no clear D gene. The CDR3 totals 13 residues. V dropped 7 bases and J dropped 4 bases, with 11 bases sitting between them.

CDR3 residues: CASSFGGANTEAFF. The CDR3 DNA reads TGCGCCAGCAGCTTCGGGGGGGCGAACACTGAAGCTTTCTTT. The V call is TRBV5-1, the J call TRBJ1-1, with a possible D match to TRBD1 (6 bases). Per germline, CDR1 SGHRS and CDR2 YFSETQ. The CDR3 sequence is 14 residues long. Deletions cut 2 bases from V and 1 base from J, with 9 bases between. The whole variable domain, remainder taken from reference TRBV5-1 and TRBJ1-1, is KAGVTQTPRYLIKTRGQQVTLSCSPISGHRSVSWYQQTPGQGLQFLFEYFSETQRNKGNFPGRFSGRQFSNSRSEMNVSTLELGDSALYLCASSFGGANTEAFFGQGTRLTVV.

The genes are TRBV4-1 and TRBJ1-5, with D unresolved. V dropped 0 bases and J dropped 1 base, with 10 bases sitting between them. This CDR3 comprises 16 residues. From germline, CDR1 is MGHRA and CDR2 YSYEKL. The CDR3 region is CASSQEGNPSNQPQHF. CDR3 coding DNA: TGCGCCAGCAGCCAAGAGGGAAATCCCAGCAATCAGCCCCAGCATTTT.

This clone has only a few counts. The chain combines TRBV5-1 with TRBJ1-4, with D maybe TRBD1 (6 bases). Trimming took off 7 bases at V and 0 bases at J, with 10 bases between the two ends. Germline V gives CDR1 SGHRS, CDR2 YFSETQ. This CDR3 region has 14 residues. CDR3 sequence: CASRDISTNEKLFF. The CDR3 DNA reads TGCGCCAGCCGGGACATTTCAACTAATGAAAAACTGTTTTTT.

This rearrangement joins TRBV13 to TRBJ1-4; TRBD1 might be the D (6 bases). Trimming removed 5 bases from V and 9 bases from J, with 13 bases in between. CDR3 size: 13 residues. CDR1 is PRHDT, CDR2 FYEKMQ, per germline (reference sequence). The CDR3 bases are TGTGCCAGCAGCGCTACAGGGAACCAAAAACTGTTTTTT. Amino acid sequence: CASSATGNQKLFF.